Each of the 16 T cell receptor beta chains below was sequenced from the same sample in a study of T-cell memory formation after mild COVID-19 listed by TCRdb under 2021. To prepare the library, 5' RACE was applied. TCRdb names Illumina NovaSeq 6000 as the instrument used. In-frame beta chains were kept once TCRdb had trimmed the public reads at Q25 with fastp and called clones with MiXCR. Rows with a matching CDR3 protein are joined into one entry that keeps the most common DNA and genes. Here the sample has hundreds of thousands of distinct CDR3 sequences; roughly a sixth occur a single time. Jointly, the top ten make up roughly a fifth of the sample. Input material: PBMCs or a T cell subset sorted from them (not recorded which). The receptors derive from a man between 18 and 35 years old who had mild COVID-19 (a few samples of this study predate the infection). The sample titles of this study are shuffled in the database, so cell type and time point are left out; the donor was told from shared clones.

This clonotype turned up a few times. The V gene is TRBV7-9, the J gene TRBJ1-2; perhaps TRBD1 as D (6 bases). This CDR3 comprises 15 residues. Looked up from germline, CDR1 is SEHNR and CDR2 is FQNEAQ (reference sequence). With 1 base removed from V and 5 bases from J, the gap between germline ends came to 14 bases. CDR3 bases: TGTGCCAGCAGCTTAGATGGGGGCATACCGTATGGCTACACCTTC. This sequence encodes CASSLDGGIPYGYTF.

This clonotype was seen more than once but under ten times. The chain employs TRBV20-1 and TRBJ2-1; D possibly matches TRBD1 or TRBD2 (5 bases each). CDR1 is DFQATT and CDR2 is SNEGSKA in the germline V gene (reference sequence). The CDR3 sequence is 15 residues long. V shed 6 bases and J shed 0 bases, with 15 bases lying between them. CDR3 sequence: CSALGAESSYNEQFF. The CDR3 DNA is TGCAGTGCCCTCGGGGCGGAGAGCTCCTACAATGAGCAGTTCTTC.

This clonotype was seen only a few times. The gene calls are TRBV6-2 or TRBV6-3 and TRBJ2-5; 7 nucleotides agree with TRBD1. The CDR3 loop spans 14 amino acids. Germline V lookup: CDR1 MNHEY, CDR2 SVGEGT. The V and J ends lost 6 bases and 4 bases, in that order; junction bases with no gene match: 8. CDR3 in amino acids: CASSFGQDRETQYF. The CDR3 region has the DNA TGTGCCAGCAGCTTTGGACAGGATCGAGAGACCCAGTACTTC.

This clonotype showed up just a few times. The chain combines TRBV5-4 with TRBJ2-3; 7 positions match TRBD2. Germline CDR1 is SGHNT and CDR2 is YYREEE (reference sequence). Germline trimming cut 4 bases from V and 2 bases from J; bases unmatched to any gene: 13. This CDR3 comprises 17 residues. In DNA form, the CDR3 reads TGTGCCAGCAGCGCGCGATCGGGGGGTTTGTCCACAGATACGCAGTATTTT. This codes for CASSARSGGLSTDTQYF.

The chain couples TRBV12-3 or TRBV12-4 to TRBJ1-1, with D uncertain. This CDR3 has 13 amino acids. With 4 bases removed from V and 1 base from J, the gap between germline ends came to 7 bases. The CDR3 DNA follows: TGTGCCAGCAGTTCAGAGAAGAACACTGAAGCTTTCTTT. This sequence encodes CASSSEKNTEAFF.

V and J are TRBV11-2 and TRBJ2-1; TRBD2 aligns across 9 bases. Germline trimming cut 3 bases from V and 8 bases from J; bases unmatched to any gene: 8. Germline V gene data show CDR1 as SGHAT and CDR2 as FQNNGV. CDR3 length: 15 residues. The CDR3 coding sequence is TGTGCCAGCAGCTTGGAAAGGCGGGGGGGCGATGAGCAGTTCTTC. Its translation is CASSLERRGGDEQFF.

This clonotype was seen a handful of times. The chain employs TRBV15 and TRBJ2-1; D may be TRBD1 (5 bases). Germline V lookup: CDR1 LNHNV, CDR2 YYDKDF (reference sequence). V gave up 3 bases and J gave up 6 bases, with 9 bases separating them. The CDR3 loop spans 13 amino acids. CDR3: CATSSPRVNEQFF. The CDR3 nucleotides are TGTGCCACCAGCAGCCCCAGGGTCAATGAGCAGTTCTTC. The entire variable domain, with the rest obtained from reference TRBV15 and TRBJ2-1, is as follows: DAMVIQNPRYQVTQFGKPVTLSCSQTLNHNVMYWYQQKSSQAPKLLFHYYDKDFNNEADTPDNFQSRRPNTSFCFLDIRSPGLGDTAMYLCATSSPRVNEQFFGPGTRLTVL.

This clonotype turned up a few times. The chain joins TRBV7-9 to TRBJ2-7; 12 bases agree with TRBD2. The V gene end was trimmed by 0 bases and the J gene end by 3 bases; junction bases not matched to a gene: 3. Germline values: CDR1 SEHNR, CDR2 FQNEAQ (reference sequence). This CDR3 region has 16 residues. The CDR3 region is CASSLALAGGYYEQYF. In nucleotides, the CDR3 is TGTGCCAGCAGCTTAGCACTAGCGGGGGGATACTACGAGCAGTACTTC. Full variable domain (rest looked up from reference TRBV7-9 and TRBJ2-7): DTGVSQNPRHKITKRGQNVTFRCDPISEHNRLYWYRQTLGQGPEFLTYFQNEAQLEKSRLLSDRFSAERPKGSFSTLEIQRTEQGDSAMYLCASSLALAGGYYEQYFGPGTRLTVT.

The chain combines TRBV21-1 with TRBJ1-2. TRBV21-1 constitutes a pseudogene. This CDR3 is built from 17 residues. CDR3 loop: CASSKDTGTSMDYGYTF. CDR3 sequence (DNA): TGTGCCAGCAGCAAAGACACAGGGACAAGCATGGACTATGGCTACACCTTC.

The chain couples TRBV20-1 to TRBJ1-1; D gene unclear. This CDR3 is built from 12 residues. The V gene's germline CDR1 is DFQATT and CDR2 SNEGSKA (reference sequence). Trimming shortened V by 7 bases and J by 2 bases, and 11 bases separated the two germline ends. The CDR3 DNA is TGCAGTGGCTGGGTGGCAAACACTGAAGCTTTCTTT. Translated: CSGWVANTEAFF.

This clonotype was detected a few times. The chain uses TRBV4-1 and TRBJ2-6; 8 nucleotides align to TRBD1. Germline loops: CDR1 MGHRA, CDR2 YSYEKL. The J segment lost 2 bases and the V segment lost 4 bases, leaving 1 base of the junction unmatched. The CDR3 is made up of 15 amino acids. The CDR3 DNA reads as TGCGCCAGCAGCCTCAGGGGGCCTGGGGCCAACGTCCTGACTTTC. Its protein product is CASSLRGPGANVLTF.

The rearrangement links TRBV20-1 to TRBJ2-3; D may be TRBD1 or TRBD2 (5 bases each). Germline assignment: CDR1 DFQATT and CDR2 SNEGSKA (reference sequence). The CDR3 contains 12 residues. DNA of the CDR3: TGCACCCGGGGACCTATCACAGATACGCAGTATTTT. Translated: CTRGPITDTQYF.

In its sample, this clonotype was seen a few times. The CDR3 nucleotides are TGTGCCAGCAGTTACCGGGACAGAACTAAAGAGACCCAGTACTTC. Translating it yields CASSYRDRTKETQYF. The chain couples TRBV6-6 to TRBJ2-5; 7 positions match TRBD1. V lost 2 bases, J lost 3 bases, and 6 bases stayed unmatched. This CDR3 comprises 15 residues. The V gene's germline CDR1 is MNHNY and CDR2 SVGAGI (reference sequence).

Within the sample, this clonotype is medium-sized (0.01 to 0.1%). The chain combines TRBV7-2 with TRBJ2-3; 9 bases are shared with TRBD1. The CDR3 length is 14 residues. Germline V gives CDR1 SGHTA, CDR2 FQGNSA. V lost 1 base, J lost 4 bases, and 0 bases stayed unmatched. CDR3 in DNA: TGTGCCAGCAGCTTAGGACAGGGGGCAGATACGCAGTATTTT. Translated, it gives CASSLGQGADTQYF.

V is TRBV2 and J is TRBJ1-6; D is uncertain. V was clipped by 2 bases and J by 7 bases, with 6 bases between them. Germline lookup yields CDR1 SNHLY and CDR2 FYNNEI. The length of the CDR3 is 13 residues. The CDR3 bases are TGTGCCAGCAGTGAACAGGACAATTCACCCCTCCACTTT. Translating it yields CASSEQDNSPLHF.

The chain combines TRBV12-3 or TRBV12-4 with TRBJ2-2; D gene unclear. The V gene lost 7 bases and the J gene lost 6 bases, with 12 bases spanning the gap. The CDR3 spans 13 residues. CDR3 DNA sequence: TGTGCCAGCACCTCCTCCGGACCCGGGGAGCTGTTTTTT. This gives the protein CASTSSGPGELFF.